This TCR beta chain originates from a study of CD8 T cells in Susac syndrome. Study observations and caveats: Individuals included in the TCR sequencing and HLA analysis were acknowledged by the study to be relatively few in number.

CDR3 length: 14 residues. Deletions cut 7 bases from V and 4 bases from J, with 14 bases between. CDR1 LNHDA and CDR2 SQIVND come from the germline V gene (reference sequence). Remarks on this clonotype: Antigen specificity is unknown.

Random-hexamer reverse transcription was applied to roughly 0.45 to 1 ug RNA. An immunoSEQ multiplex PCR amplified TCR beta CDR3 over 54 Vbeta and 13 Jbeta. TCRdb re-derived calls from the immunoSEQ multiplex PCR reads in MiXCR, one entry per CDR3 protein. The sample lists approximately 280,000 distinct CDR3 sequences; 70% to 90% were seen once. CD8+ and CD4+ T cells from blood underwent TCR beta sequencing, which was carried out in a high-throughput format. The authors negatively isolated CD8+ and CD4+ T cells and FACS-enriched TEMRA cells. The genes are TRBV19 and TRBJ2-1, with D possibly TRBD2 on 5 matching bases. Sequencing used CD8+ T cells from PBMCs. The clonotype was recovered from a human donor with multiple sclerosis. The CDR3 spells CASKRRTPYNEQFF. As DNA, the CDR3 is TGTGCCAGTAAACGAAGGACTCCTTACAATGAGCAGTTCTTC.